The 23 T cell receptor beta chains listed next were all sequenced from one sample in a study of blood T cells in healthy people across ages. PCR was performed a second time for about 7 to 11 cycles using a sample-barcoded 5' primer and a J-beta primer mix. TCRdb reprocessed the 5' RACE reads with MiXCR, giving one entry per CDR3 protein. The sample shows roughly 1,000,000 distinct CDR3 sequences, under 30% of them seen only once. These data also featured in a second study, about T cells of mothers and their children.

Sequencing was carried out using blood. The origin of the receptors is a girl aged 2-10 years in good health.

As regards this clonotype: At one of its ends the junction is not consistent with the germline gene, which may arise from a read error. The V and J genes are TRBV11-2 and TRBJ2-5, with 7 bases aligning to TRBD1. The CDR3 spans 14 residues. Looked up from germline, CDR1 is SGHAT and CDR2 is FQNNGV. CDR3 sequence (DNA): TGCGCCAGCAACCCCACAGGGGACGGAAAGACCCAGTACTTC. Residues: CASNPTGDGKTQYF.

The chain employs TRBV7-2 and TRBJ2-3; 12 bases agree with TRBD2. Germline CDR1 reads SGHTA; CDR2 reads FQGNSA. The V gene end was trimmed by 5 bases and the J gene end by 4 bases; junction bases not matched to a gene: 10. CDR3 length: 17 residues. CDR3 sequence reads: CASSPLAGGSSADTQYF. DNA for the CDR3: TGTGCCAGCAGCCCGCTAGCGGGAGGGTCTAGCGCAGATACGCAGTATTTT.

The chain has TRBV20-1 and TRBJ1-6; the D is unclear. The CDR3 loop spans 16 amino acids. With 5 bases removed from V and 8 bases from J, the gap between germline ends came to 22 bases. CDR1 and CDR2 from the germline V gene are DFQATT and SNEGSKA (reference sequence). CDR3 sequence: CSAPGPVPTDHSPLHF. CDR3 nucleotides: TGCAGTGCTCCAGGACCGGTTCCCACCGATCATTCACCCCTCCACTTT.

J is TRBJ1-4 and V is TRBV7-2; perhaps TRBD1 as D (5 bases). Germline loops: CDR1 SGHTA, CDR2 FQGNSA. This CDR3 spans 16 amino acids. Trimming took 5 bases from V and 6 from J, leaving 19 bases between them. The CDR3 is CASSEYWGRDHEKLFF. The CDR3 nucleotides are TGTGCCAGCAGCGAATATTGGGGCAGGGATCATGAAAAACTGTTTTTT.

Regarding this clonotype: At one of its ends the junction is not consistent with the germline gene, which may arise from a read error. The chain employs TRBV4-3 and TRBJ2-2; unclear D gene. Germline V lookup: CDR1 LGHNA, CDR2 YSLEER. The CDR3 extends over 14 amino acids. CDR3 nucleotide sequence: TGCCCCAGCAGCCAAGACCGGTCGACCGGGGAGCTGTTTTTT. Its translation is CPSSQDRSTGELFF.

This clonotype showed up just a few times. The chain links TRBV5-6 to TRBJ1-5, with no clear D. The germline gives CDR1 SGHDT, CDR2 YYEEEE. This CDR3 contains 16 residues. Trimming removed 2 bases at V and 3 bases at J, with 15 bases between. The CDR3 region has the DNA TGTGCCAGCAGCTTCTTTCTACAGCCAAACAATCAGCCCCAGCATTTT. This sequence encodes CASSFFLQPNNQPQHF.

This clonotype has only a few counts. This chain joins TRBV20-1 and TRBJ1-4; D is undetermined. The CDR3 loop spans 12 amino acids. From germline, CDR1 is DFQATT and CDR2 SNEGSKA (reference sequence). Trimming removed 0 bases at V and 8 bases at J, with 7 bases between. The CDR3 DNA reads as TGCAGTGCTAGAGAGGGCACCGAAAAACTGTTTTTT. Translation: CSAREGTEKLFF.

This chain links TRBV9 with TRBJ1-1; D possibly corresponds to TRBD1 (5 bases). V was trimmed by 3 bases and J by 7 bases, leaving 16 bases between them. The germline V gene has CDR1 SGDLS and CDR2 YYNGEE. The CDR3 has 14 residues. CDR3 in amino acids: CASSAETDSHEAFF. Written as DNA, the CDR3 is TGTGCCAGCAGCGCGGAAACAGACAGCCATGAAGCTTTCTTT. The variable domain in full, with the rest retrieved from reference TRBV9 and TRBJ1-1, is DSGVTQTPKHLITATGQRVTLRCSPRSGDLSVYWYQQSLDQGLQFLIQYYNGEERAKGNILERFSAQQFPDLHSELNLSSLELGDSALYFCASSAETDSHEAFFGQGTRLTVV.

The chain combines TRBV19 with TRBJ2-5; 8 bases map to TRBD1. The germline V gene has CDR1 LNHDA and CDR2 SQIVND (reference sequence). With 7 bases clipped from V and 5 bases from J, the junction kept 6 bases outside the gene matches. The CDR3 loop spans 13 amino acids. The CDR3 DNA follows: TGTGCCAGTATTCGCAGGGGGCAGGAGACCCAGTACTTC. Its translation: CASIRRGQETQYF.

CDR3 amino acids: CASSLAAADGYTF. CDR3 DNA: TGTGCCAGCAGCTTAGCGGCCGCCGATGGCTACACCTTC. This rearrangement joins TRBV7-2 to TRBJ1-2; D ambiguous. Looked up from germline, CDR1 is SGHTA and CDR2 is FQGNSA. Trimming shortened V by 0 bases and J by 6 bases, and 8 bases separated the two germline ends. The CDR3 loop spans 13 amino acids.

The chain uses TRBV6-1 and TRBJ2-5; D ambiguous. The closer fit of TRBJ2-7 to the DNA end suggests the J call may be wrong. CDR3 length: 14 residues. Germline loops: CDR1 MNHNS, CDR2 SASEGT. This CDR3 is CASSELPSSYEQYF. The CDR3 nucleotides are TGTGCCAGCAGTGAACTCCCCTCCTCCTACGAGCAGTACTTC.

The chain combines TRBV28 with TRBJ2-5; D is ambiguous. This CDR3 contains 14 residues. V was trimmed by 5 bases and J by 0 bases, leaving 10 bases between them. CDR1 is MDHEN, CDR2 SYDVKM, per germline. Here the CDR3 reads CASSGVAYQETQYF. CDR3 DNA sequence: TGTGCCAGCAGTGGGGTGGCGTACCAAGAGACCCAGTACTTC.

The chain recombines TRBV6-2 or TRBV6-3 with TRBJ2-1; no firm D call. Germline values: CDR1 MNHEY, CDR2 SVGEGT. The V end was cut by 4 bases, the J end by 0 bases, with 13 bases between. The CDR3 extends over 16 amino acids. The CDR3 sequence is CASSSTWNTSYNEQFF. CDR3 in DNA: TGTGCCAGCAGTTCGACGTGGAACACCTCCTACAATGAGCAGTTCTTC.

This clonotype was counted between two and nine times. The CDR3 region is CASSLGAGEADTQYF. DNA of the CDR3: TGCGCCAGCAGCTTGGGAGCGGGAGAGGCAGATACGCAGTATTTT. The V gene is TRBV5-1, the J gene TRBJ2-3, with 8 nucleotides matching TRBD2. J gave up 4 bases and V 0 bases, and 4 bases lay outside the gene matches. The CDR3 runs to 15 residues. From germline, CDR1 is SGHRS and CDR2 YFSETQ. Based on the CDR3 plus reference TRBV5-1 and TRBJ2-3, the full variable domain is KAGVTQTPRYLIKTRGQQVTLSCSPISGHRSVSWYQQTPGQGLQFLFEYFSETQRNKGNFPGRFSGRQFSNSRSEMNVSTLELGDSALYLCASSLGAGEADTQYFGPGTRLTVL.

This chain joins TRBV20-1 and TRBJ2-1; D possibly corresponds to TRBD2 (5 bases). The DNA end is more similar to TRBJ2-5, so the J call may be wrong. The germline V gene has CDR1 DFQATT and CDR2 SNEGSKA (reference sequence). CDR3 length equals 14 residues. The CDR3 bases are TGCAGTGCTAGAGTAAACGGAGGATCGGAGACCCAGTACTTC. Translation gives CSARVNGGSETQYF.

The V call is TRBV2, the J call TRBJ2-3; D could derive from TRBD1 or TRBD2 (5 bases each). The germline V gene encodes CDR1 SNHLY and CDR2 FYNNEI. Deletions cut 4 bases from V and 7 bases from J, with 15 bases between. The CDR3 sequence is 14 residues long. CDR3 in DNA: TGTGCCAGCAGTGGACGGGGACGGTCATATACGCAGTATTTT. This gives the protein CASSGRGRSYTQYF.

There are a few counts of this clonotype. CDR3 residues: CASSLSAGVNTEAFF. The CDR3, as DNA: TGTGCCAGCAGTTTATCGGCTGGGGTAAACACTGAAGCTTTCTTT. The V gene is TRBV27, the J gene TRBJ1-1, with D unresolved. The CDR3 contains 15 residues. The V end lost 0 bases, the J end lost 2 bases, and 10 bases lay between the germline ends. Germline CDR1 is MNHEY and CDR2 is SMNVEV (reference sequence).

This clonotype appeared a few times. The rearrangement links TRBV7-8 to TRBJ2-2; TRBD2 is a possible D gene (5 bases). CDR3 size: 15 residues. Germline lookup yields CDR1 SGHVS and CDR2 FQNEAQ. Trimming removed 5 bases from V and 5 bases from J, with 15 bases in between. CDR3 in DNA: TGTGCCAGCAGCCCATGGGAGTTTAGGACCGGGGAGCTGTTTTTT. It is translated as CASSPWEFRTGELFF.

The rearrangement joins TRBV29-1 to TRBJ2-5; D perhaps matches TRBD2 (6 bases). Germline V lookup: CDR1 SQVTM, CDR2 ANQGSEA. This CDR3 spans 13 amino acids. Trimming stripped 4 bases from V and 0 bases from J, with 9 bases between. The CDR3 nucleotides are TGCAGCGTTGGGGGAGGAAACCAAGAGACCCAGTACTTC. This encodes CSVGGGNQETQYF.

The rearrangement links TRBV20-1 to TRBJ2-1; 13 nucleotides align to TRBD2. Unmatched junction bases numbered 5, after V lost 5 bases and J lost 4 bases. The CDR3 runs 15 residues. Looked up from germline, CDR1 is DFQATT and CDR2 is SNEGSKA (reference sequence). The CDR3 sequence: CSAYTSGGEYNEQFF. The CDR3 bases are TGCAGTGCTTATACTAGCGGGGGGGAGTACAATGAGCAGTTCTTC.

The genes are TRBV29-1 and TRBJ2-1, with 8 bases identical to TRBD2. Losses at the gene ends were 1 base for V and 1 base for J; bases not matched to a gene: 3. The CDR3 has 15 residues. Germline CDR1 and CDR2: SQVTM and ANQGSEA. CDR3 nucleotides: TGCAGCGTTGAAGGGACTAGCAATTCCTACAATGAGCAGTTCTTC. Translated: CSVEGTSNSYNEQFF.

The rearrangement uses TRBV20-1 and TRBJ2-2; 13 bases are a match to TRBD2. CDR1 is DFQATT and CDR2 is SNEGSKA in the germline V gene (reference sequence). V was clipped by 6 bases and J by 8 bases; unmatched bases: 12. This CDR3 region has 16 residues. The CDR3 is CSASRLAGGAAGELFF. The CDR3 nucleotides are TGCAGTGCCTCCAGACTAGCGGGGGGCGCAGCGGGGGAGCTGTTTTTT.

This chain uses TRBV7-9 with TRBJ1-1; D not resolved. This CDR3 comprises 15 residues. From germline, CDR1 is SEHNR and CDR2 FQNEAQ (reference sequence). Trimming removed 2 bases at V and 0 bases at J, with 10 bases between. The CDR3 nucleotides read TGTGCCAGCAGCTTAAATGAGGGCCTGAACACTGAAGCTTTCTTT. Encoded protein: CASSLNEGLNTEAFF.